This T cell receptor beta chain came from a study of blood T cell dynamics during melanoma immunotherapy. Regarding time point: pre-treatment baseline. Repertoires were generated with immunoSEQ multiplex PCR, while TCRdb's copy carries only in-frame clones and drops some. The table includes 15,000 to 20,000 clones, 91% detected once. Source: blood, taken from a patient treated with checkpoint blockade. The sequence was obtained from a human donor with melanoma.

The CDR3 region has the DNA TGTGCCATCCTAAGTAGCGAGGGGAATGAGCAGTTCTTC. This sequence encodes CAILSSEGNEQFF. The genes are TRBV10-3 and TRBJ2-1; the D gene could be TRBD1 or TRBD2 (5 bases each). The germline V and J ends were trimmed by 8 bases and 7 bases, with 15 bases remaining between them. The length of the CDR3 is 13 residues. Germline CDR1 ENHRY, CDR2 SYGVKD.